This T cell receptor beta chain was sequenced in a study of radiotherapy plus CTLA-4 blockade in lung cancer. The table came from immunoSEQ multiplex PCR; TCRdb's copy has only in-frame clones and leaves some out. Seen here are approximately 75,000 clones, approximately 80% observed once, and the top ten hold about 6.6%. Comments on this clone: Antigen: not known.

Findings and caveats of the study: Early clonal dynamics of blood T cells, together with interferon-beta, were reported as the best response predictor. Once radiotherapy plus ipilimumab had been given, TCR clones derived from tumor expanded in blood.

This CDR3 region has 12 residues. The germline V gene encodes CDR1 SGHDT and CDR2 YYEEEE. Trimming took 4 bases from V and 11 from J; bases not matched to a gene: 6. The sample consisted of peripheral blood, taken from a patient treated with radiotherapy plus ipilimumab. The TCR sequence derives from a human donor with non-small cell lung cancer who had a complete response to radiotherapy plus ipilimumab. This sequence joins TRBV5-6 and TRBJ1-1; TRBD1 aligns across 9 bases. CDR3 sequence reads: CASSGTGTGAFF. The CDR3 region has the DNA TGTGCCAGCAGCGGAACCGGGACAGGGGCTTTCTTT.